This record concerns one TCR beta chain sequence. The time point is: after dendritic cell vaccination, including at tumor progression/relapse. Patients had residual fresh-frozen tumor tissue and more than two years of survival data. Measured with immunoSEQ multiplex PCR; TCRdb has only the in-frame clones, and not every one. This sample has 100,000 or so clones, with 65% to 85% found just once. These data originate in a study of glioma-infiltrating T cells after dendritic cell vaccination. The wider study: Dendritic cell vaccine was injected intradermally three times, biweekly.

Germline-derived CDR1 and CDR2 are SGHDT and YYEEEE. The CDR3 loop spans 13 amino acids. Trimming cost V 6 bases and J 10 bases, with 17 bases left between them. The source of this sequence is a human donor with glioblastoma. The J gene is TRBJ2-1, the V gene TRBV5-6; possible D gene TRBD2, 6 bases. The sequences come from blood, collected after dendritic cell vaccination. DNA of the CDR3: TGTGCCAGCACCTTAAATGTTGCGGGAGAGCAGTTCTTC. Translation gives CASTLNVAGEQFF.